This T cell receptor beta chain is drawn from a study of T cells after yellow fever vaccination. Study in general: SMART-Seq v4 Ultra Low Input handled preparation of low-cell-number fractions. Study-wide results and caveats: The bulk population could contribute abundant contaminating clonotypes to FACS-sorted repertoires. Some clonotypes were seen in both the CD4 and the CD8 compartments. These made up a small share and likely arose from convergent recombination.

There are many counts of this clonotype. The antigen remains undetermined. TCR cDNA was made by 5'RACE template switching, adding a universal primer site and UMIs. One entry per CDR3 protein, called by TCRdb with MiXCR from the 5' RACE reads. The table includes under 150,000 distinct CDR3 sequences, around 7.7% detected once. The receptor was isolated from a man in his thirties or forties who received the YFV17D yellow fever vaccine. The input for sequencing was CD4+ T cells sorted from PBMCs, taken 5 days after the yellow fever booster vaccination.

The CDR3 DNA follows: TGTGCCAGTAGCCAAACTAGCGGGAGAGGTTCCTACGAGCAGTACTTC. It specifies CASSQTSGRGSYEQYF. The chain joins TRBV19 to TRBJ2-7, with TRBD2 identical over 11 bases. Germline assignment: CDR1 LNHDA and CDR2 SQIVND (reference sequence). V trimming: 6 bases; J trimming: 1 base; junction bases outside the gene matches: 8. This CDR3 is built from 16 residues.